This TCR beta chain was profiled in a study of OX40 agonist ivuxolimab in advanced cancers. The study in broad terms: Ivuxolimab, which targeted the costimulatory receptor OX40 (CD134), was an agonistic, fully human IgG2 monoclonal antibody. Intravenous ivuxolimab was administered to patients every 2 weeks at six dose levels: 0.01, 0.1, 0.3, 1.5, 3 and 10 mg/kg. Of the approximately 50 patients in dose escalation, 19 had hepatocellular carcinoma, some 15 had melanoma, 9 had renal cell carcinoma and 9 had head and neck cancer. The dose-escalation cohort was roughly 83% male with a mean age of about 58 years, ranging from roughly 23 to 90. Prior anti-PD-1, anti-PD-L1 or anti-CTLA-4 therapy was permitted, and approximately 40% of dose-escalation patients had received checkpoint inhibitors. Three dose-escalation patients achieved partial responses, one with hepatocellular carcinoma and two with cutaneous melanoma. The point of sequencing TCRbeta in the periphery was to test whether ivuxolimab changed TCR sequence diversity and drove clonal T-cell expansion. The paper describes the monotherapy dose-escalation part (N ≈ 51 patients) of the phase I trial of ivuxolimab.

The trial excluded patients who had a history of autoimmune disease or who were on systemic immunosuppression. In every dose cohort, peripheral blood was drawn for TCR sequencing at baseline, cycle 4 day 1, and cycle 7 day 1. Samples were obtained from an open-label, multicenter, first-in-human phase I dose-escalation trial of ivuxolimab. Adults with locally advanced or metastatic melanoma, renal cell, hepatocellular, or head and neck squamous cell carcinoma were enrolled in the trial. CD4+ and CD8+ T cells were sorted separately from peripheral blood before TCR sequencing. A note on this clone: No cognate antigen has been identified for it. No quality values exist for individual bases; no much larger clone is one base distant.

Genomic DNA was isolated from the sorted cells so that the TCRbeta CDR3 region could be sequenced. The immunoSEQ Assay was used to sequence the TCRbeta CDR3 regions. What TCRdb holds here is the immuneACCESS table cut down to in-frame rearrangements. Part of the clones is not present; checked against another copy, under half of the missing clones reflect an unresolved V gene, and the others are unexplained. This sample gives about 50,000 clones in total; about nine tenths of them show up just once. Jointly, the top ten make up roughly 5.7% of the sample. General conclusions and limits of the study: Low levels of normalized T-cell clonal expansion were also seen in some patients who did not respond. After ivuxolimab, CD8+ T cells had more expanded clones than CD4+ T cells on average. The antigen specificity of the clonally expanded peripheral T cells was not determined. In the 0.1-3.0 mg/kg groups, partial responders were among the patients with the lowest normalized peripheral clonal expansion, particularly in CD8+ T cells. At doses of 0.1 to 3.0 mg/kg, clonal expansion of both CD4+ and CD8+ blood T cells was observed from baseline to week 6.

The CDR3 numbers 13 residues from cysteine through phenylalanine. Only the CDR3 portion is preserved as DNA: 39 bases, with reading frame beginning at the first base. CDR1 and CDR2 were assigned from the germline V gene as SGHDT and YYEEEE. At the junction V is shortened by 4 bases and J by 4 bases, with 11 bases in between. This chain is built from TRBV5-6 and TRBJ1-2; the D gene is not confidently resolved. The sample in question was CD4+ or CD8+ T cells sorted from blood, obtained in a trial of the OX40 agonist ivuxolimab. The TCR originated in an adult with an advanced solid tumor such as melanoma, head and neck, liver or kidney cancer. The CDR3 is CASSPAGFYGYTF. The nucleotides are TGTGCCAGCAGCCCTGCTGGTTTCTATGGCTACACCTTC.